Each of the 12 T cell receptor beta chains below was sequenced from the same sample in a study of vaccination effects on CD4 cells after COVID-19. Sequencing was preceded by expansion of antigen-specific CD4+ T cells with viral peptide pools in the ViraFEST assay. Investigators separated out CD4+ T cells once around 10 days of culture had passed. Either the BNT162b2 or mRNA-1273 vaccine was given to participants in two doses. The antigens these receptors bind are not known. The assay was immunoSEQ multiplex PCR, and TCRdb's table has in-frame clones only and misses some. The sample shows 20,000 to 30,000 clones, 70% to 75% of them seen only once. The sequenced sample was CD4+ T cells from PBMCs cultured with SARS-CoV-2 spike peptides, obtained after COVID-19 vaccination. The source of these receptors is a human donor who received a COVID-19 vaccine.

This clone was counted a few times. The rearrangement uses TRBV3-1 (or the pseudogene TRBV3-2) and TRBJ2-5; TRBD2 agrees at 15 bases. CDR3 length equals 15 residues. The germline V gene has CDR1 LGHDT and CDR2 YNNKEL (reference sequence). Trimming at V came to 3 bases and at J to 5 bases, leaving 1 base not matched to a gene. CDR3 residues: CASSQGTSGGETQYF. The CDR3 DNA reads as TGTGCCAGCAGCCAGGGGACTAGCGGGGGGGAGACCCAGTACTTC.

The V gene is TRBV24-1, the J gene TRBJ1-2, with 9 bases that match TRBD1. The germline V gene has CDR1 KGHDR and CDR2 SFDVKD. With 5 bases clipped from V and 3 bases from J, the junction kept 6 bases outside the gene matches. The CDR3 runs to 15 residues. This chain's CDR3 is CATSVWDRDHYGYTF. CDR3 DNA sequence: TGTGCCACCAGTGTTTGGGACAGGGACCACTATGGCTACACCTTC.

This clone was seen a few times. V gene TRBV9 combines with J gene TRBJ1-3; no firm D call. This CDR3 has 15 amino acids. Per germline, CDR1 SGDLS and CDR2 YYNGEE. The germline V and J ends were trimmed by 4 bases and 2 bases, with 13 bases remaining between them. CDR3: CASSQVWGTGNTIYF. The CDR3 region has the DNA TGTGCCAGCAGCCAGGTTTGGGGTACTGGAAACACCATATATTTT.

Worth noting for this clone: This same CDR3 is encoded by further DNA sequences in the sample. V gene TRBV6-5 combines with J gene TRBJ1-5, with D possibly being TRBD1 (5 bases). Trimming stripped 2 bases from V and 4 bases from J, with 9 bases between. CDR1 and CDR2 (germline): MNHEY, SVGAGI. The CDR3 sequence is 14 residues long. CDR3 nucleotides: TGTGCCAGCAGTTACGGGGGACTAAATCAGCCCCAGCATTTT. Its translation is CASSYGGLNQPQHF.

This sequence joins TRBV10-2 and TRBJ2-1, with no clear D. The V gene lost 8 bases and the J gene lost 1 base, with 9 bases spanning the gap. CDR1 WSHSY and CDR2 SAAADI come from the germline V gene. This CDR3 has 13 amino acids. The CDR3 loop is CASSGGSYNEQFF. The CDR3 nucleotides read TGCGCCAGCTCGGGTGGGTCCTACAATGAGCAGTTCTTC.

This sequence joins TRBV5-1 and TRBJ1-5, with 10 bases identical to TRBD1. Germline values: CDR1 SGHRS, CDR2 YFSETQ. J gave up 5 bases and V 0 bases, and 2 bases lay outside the gene matches. The CDR3 runs 15 residues. In nucleotides, the CDR3 is TGCGCCAGCAGCTTGGCGGGACAGGGGCATCAGCCCCAGCATTTT. Translating gives CASSLAGQGHQPQHF.

The J gene is TRBJ2-5, the V gene TRBV7-2; a weak D match, TRBD1 (5 bases). The V end was cut by 1 base, the J end by 0 bases, with 9 bases between. Germline CDR1 and CDR2: SGHTA and FQGNSA. This CDR3 region has 15 residues. In DNA form, the CDR3 reads TGTGCCAGCAGCTTAGGGGGCAGATACCAAGAGACCCAGTACTTC. This encodes CASSLGGRYQETQYF.

The chain's CDR3 is CASSLLSGGASITDTQYF. Here the CDR3 DNA reads TGCGCCAGCAGTCTTCTTTCAGGGGGCGCTTCCATCACAGATACGCAGTATTTT. The V and J genes are TRBV5-1 and TRBJ2-3; 8 bases are shared with TRBD1. V was clipped by 5 bases and J by 2 bases; unmatched bases: 16. The CDR3 spans 18 residues. Germline CDR1 is SGHRS and CDR2 is YFSETQ.

The rearrangement links TRBV27 to TRBJ2-7, with D uncertain. Trimming removed 4 bases at V and 2 bases at J, with 6 bases between. Per the germline V gene, CDR1 is MNHEY and CDR2 is SMNVEV (reference sequence). The CDR3 sequence is 12 residues long. The CDR3 bases are TGTGCCAGCAGTTCTGCCCCCTACGAGCAGTACTTC. It translates to CASSSAPYEQYF.

The chain is built from TRBV2 and TRBJ1-1; TRBD1 is a possible D gene (5 bases). The V end was cut by 3 bases, the J end by 1 base, with 12 bases between. Germline V gene data show CDR1 as SNHLY and CDR2 as FYNNEI. This CDR3 has 15 amino acids. CDR3 sequence: CASSDLGQANTEAFF. The CDR3 bases are TGTGCCAGCAGTGACCTGGGGCAGGCGAACACTGAAGCTTTCTTT.

The V gene is TRBV5-1, the J gene TRBJ2-3, with TRBD2 matching 7 bases. The CDR3 sequence is 16 residues long. V shed 0 bases, J shed 6 bases, and the junction held 10 bases outside the gene matches. Looked up from germline, CDR1 is SGHRS and CDR2 is YFSETQ. The CDR3 region is CASSLEPSGIGDTQYF. CDR3 sequence (DNA): TGCGCCAGCAGCTTGGAGCCTAGCGGAATTGGTGATACGCAGTATTTT.

The J gene is TRBJ2-1, the V gene TRBV29-1, with D perhaps TRBD2 (5 bases). CDR3 length: 12 residues. Germline CDR1 is SQVTM and CDR2 is ANQGSEA. V was pared by 0 bases and J by 11 bases, with 11 bases between. CDR3: CSVEELGKKQFF. CDR3 DNA: TGCAGCGTTGAAGAACTAGGTAAAAAGCAGTTCTTC.